Below, 4 T cell receptor beta chains from the same sample are listed, as sequenced in a study of T cells in Graves' hyperthyroidism and ophthalmopathy. Amplification targeted TCR beta CDR3 regions from RNA transcripts. When the TCR CDR3 underwent first-round RT-PCR, the HTBI primer set was used. A single record per CDR3 protein comes from TCRdb applying MiXCR to the multiplex PCR reads. This table has some 620,000 distinct CDR3 sequences, 15% to 20% appearing once. The sequenced sample consisted of blood. The source of these receptors is a woman in her 30s with Graves' hyperthyroidism.

Only a few counts were recorded for this clonotype. The gene calls are TRBV4-3 and TRBJ1-2; 9 positions agree with TRBD1. The CDR3 contains 17 residues. Germline-derived CDR1 and CDR2 are LGHNA and YSLEER. V shed 2 bases, J shed 0 bases, and the junction held 7 bases outside the gene matches. The CDR3 spells CASSQQGTGLANYGYTF. The CDR3 DNA is TGCGCCAGCAGCCAACAAGGGACAGGGCTAGCTAACTATGGCTACACCTTC.

A few counts support this clonotype. Being one base from a much bigger clone, this may be a read error. The chain is built from TRBV27 and TRBJ2-1, with D perhaps matching TRBD2 (5 bases). Germline CDR1 is MNHEY and CDR2 is SMNVEV (reference sequence). V lost 7 bases to trimming and J lost 2 bases, with 27 bases between them. The CDR3 has 19 residues. CDR3 DNA: TGTGCCAGCATTTCCCCCGGACTCTCCTTCCGGGGAACCTACAATGAGCAGTTCTTC. Encoded protein: CASISPGLSFRGTYNEQFF.

In this sample, this clonotype turned up many times. The chain combines TRBV4-2 with TRBJ1-2; D ambiguous. V was trimmed by 0 bases and J by 5 bases, leaving 16 bases between them. The germline CDR1 and CDR2 sequences are LGHNA and YNFKEQ. The CDR3 is 16 amino acids. The CDR3 bases are TGTGCCAGCAGCCAAGATGGTAATATGGAGGATTATGGCTACACCTTC. It specifies CASSQDGNMEDYGYTF.

This clonotype was detected many times. The chain employs TRBV20-1 and TRBJ2-3; no reliable D call. V shed 3 bases and J shed 2 bases, with 12 bases lying between them. CDR3 size: 14 residues. Per the germline V gene, CDR1 is DFQATT and CDR2 is SNEGSKA (reference sequence). The CDR3 region is CSARAEPNTDTQYF. The CDR3 nucleotides are TGCAGTGCTAGGGCGGAACCAAACACAGATACGCAGTATTTT.